This T cell receptor beta chain was profiled in a study of OX40 agonist ivuxolimab in advanced cancers. The CDR3 loop spans 14 amino acids. From germline, CDR1 is SGHNT and CDR2 YYREEE (reference sequence). V shed 6 bases and J shed 3 bases, with 16 bases lying between them. The assay was immunoSEQ multiplex PCR, and TCRdb's table has in-frame clones only and misses some. The top ten hold 3% to 4.5% of the sample, which has approximately 100,000 clones, around 85% seen once. The sequenced sample was CD4+ or CD8+ T cells sorted from blood, obtained in a trial of the OX40 agonist ivuxolimab. This chain uses TRBV5-4 with TRBJ2-7; no clear D gene. This TCR derives from an adult with an advanced solid tumor such as melanoma, head and neck, liver or kidney cancer. CDR3 coding DNA: TGTGCCAGCAAGGCCCGACCAGCCGACTACGAGCAGTACTTC. It translates to CASKARPADYEQYF.